This T cell receptor beta chain is from a study of blood T cell repertoires in COVID-19. The wider study: From T cells, B-cell-depleted T cells, or PBMCs came the material, which was cDNA or gDNA.

Participants, about 18 to 90 years old, spanned about two dozen US areas. Germline lookup yields CDR1 LNHDA and CDR2 SQIVND (reference sequence). This CDR3 is 14 amino acids long. V shed 3 bases and J shed 4 bases, with 12 bases lying between them. The table came from immunoSEQ multiplex PCR; TCRdb's copy has only in-frame clones and leaves some out. The sample comprises under 450,000 clones, roughly four fifths of which are singletons, and over 4.5% rests with the top ten. Concerning this clone itself: The identical CDR3 is also encoded by other nucleotide sequences in the sample.

The source is a woman aged 50 to 60 who had recovered from COVID-19. Sequencing was done on a sample of PBMCs or T cells enriched from blood (not recorded which). V usage is TRBV19 and J usage is TRBJ1-1; maybe TRBD1 (6 bases). CDR3 bases: TGTGCCAGTAGTATCGGGGGGCTCGGCACTGAAGCTTTCTTT. It encodes CASSIGGLGTEAFF.